This T cell receptor beta chain stems from a study of PD-L1 blockade in urothelial cancer. Study background: Of about 30 patients, about 25 were males with bladder-origin urothelial cancer. Typically, measured as a median, blood samples had 150,000 or so T cells. Findings and caveats of the study: Survival was better when pretreatment blood TCR clonality fell below the median.

On this clone itself: No antigen is known for it.

Here immunoSEQ multiplex PCR was the method, and the copy in TCRdb shows in-frame clones only, minus some. The data hold about 30,000 clones, with about 90% observed a single time. Germline lookup yields CDR1 MGHDK and CDR2 SYGVNS. V shed 4 bases, J shed 0 bases, and the junction held 2 bases outside the gene matches. The CDR3 length is 14 residues. The sample here was PBMCs, taken around atezolizumab (anti-PD-L1) treatment. The receptor was isolated from a man aged 50 or older with urothelial cancer. This chain connects TRBV25-1 to TRBJ2-7; 8 bases line up with TRBD1. CDR3 in amino acids: CASSGTGSSYEQYF. The CDR3 nucleotides read TGTGCCAGCAGTGGGACAGGGTCCTCCTACGAGCAGTACTTC.